The clone carrying this TCR beta chain was recorded at least ten times. Its target is not known. Amplification from RNA transcripts yielded the TCR beta CDR3 regions. The authors performed first-round RT-PCR with HTBI primers and then a second-round multiplex PCR. MiXCR was run by TCRdb on the multiplex PCR reads, yielding one entry per CDR3 protein. The sample shows 350,000 or so distinct CDR3 sequences, roughly a sixth of them seen only once. These data belong to a study of Graves' ophthalmopathy and Graves' hyperthyroidism. Study-level findings and limits: Blood also carried most expanded thyroid clonotypes exceeding 0.001 frequency. Its predictions of ophthalmopathy progression gave the model 70.59% sensitivity and about 72% specificity.

The CDR3 has 15 amino acids. V shed 2 bases and J shed 5 bases, with 18 bases lying between them. CDR1 and CDR2 from the germline V gene are DFQATT and SNEGSKA (reference sequence). This clonotype originated in an adult man with Graves' ophthalmopathy. This chain joins TRBV20-1 and TRBJ2-5; tentatively, D is TRBD2 (6 bases). Sequencing was done on a sample of peripheral blood. The CDR3 nucleotides are TGCAGTGCTAGACTGGGACTCCCCTCGGGGGAGACCCAGTACTTC. It codes for CSARLGLPSGETQYF.